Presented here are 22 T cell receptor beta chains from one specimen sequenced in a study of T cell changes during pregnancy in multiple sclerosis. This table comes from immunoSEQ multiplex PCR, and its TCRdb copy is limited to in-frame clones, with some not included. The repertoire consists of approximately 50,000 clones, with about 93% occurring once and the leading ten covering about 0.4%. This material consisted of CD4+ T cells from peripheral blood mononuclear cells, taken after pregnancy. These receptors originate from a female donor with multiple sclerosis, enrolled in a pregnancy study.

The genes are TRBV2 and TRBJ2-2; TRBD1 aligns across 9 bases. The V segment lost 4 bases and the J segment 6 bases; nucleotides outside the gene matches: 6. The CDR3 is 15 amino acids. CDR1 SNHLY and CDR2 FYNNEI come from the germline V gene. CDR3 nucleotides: TGTGCCAGCAGTGGGACAGGGGAAATTGCCGGGGAGCTGTTTTTT. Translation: CASSGTGEIAGELFF. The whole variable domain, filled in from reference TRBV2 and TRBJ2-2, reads EPEVTQTPSHQVTQMGQEVILRCVPISNHLYFYWYRQILGQKVEFLVSFYNNEISEKSEIFDDQFSVERPDGSNFTLKIRSTKLEDSAMYFCASSGTGEIAGELFFGEGSRLTVL.

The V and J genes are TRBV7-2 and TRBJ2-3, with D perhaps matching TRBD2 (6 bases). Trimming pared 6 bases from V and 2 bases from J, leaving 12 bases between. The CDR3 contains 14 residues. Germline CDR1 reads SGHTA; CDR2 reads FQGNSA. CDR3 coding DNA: TGTGCCAGCAGATACGGGAGTAACACAGATACGCAGTATTTT. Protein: CASRYGSNTDTQYF.

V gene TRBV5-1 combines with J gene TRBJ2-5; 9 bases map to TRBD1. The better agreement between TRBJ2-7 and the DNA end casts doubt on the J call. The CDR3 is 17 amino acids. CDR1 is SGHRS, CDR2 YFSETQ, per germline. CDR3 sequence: CASSLGNRGLGSDEQYF. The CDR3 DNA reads TGCGCCAGCAGCTTGGGGAACAGGGGGCTCGGGAGCGACGAGCAGTACTTC.

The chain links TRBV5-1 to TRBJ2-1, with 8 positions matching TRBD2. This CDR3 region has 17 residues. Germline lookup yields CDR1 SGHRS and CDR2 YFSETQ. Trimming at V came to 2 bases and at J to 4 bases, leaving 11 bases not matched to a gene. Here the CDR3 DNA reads TGCGCCAGCAGCTTCGAAGAAATAGCGGGGCAATACAATGAGCAGTTCTTC. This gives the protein CASSFEEIAGQYNEQFF.

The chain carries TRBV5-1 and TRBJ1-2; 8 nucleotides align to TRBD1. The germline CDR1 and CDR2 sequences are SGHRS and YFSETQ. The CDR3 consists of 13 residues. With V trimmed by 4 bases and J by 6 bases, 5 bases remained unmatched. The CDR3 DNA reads TGCGCCAGCAGCAGCCGGGACAGGAATGGCTACACCTTC. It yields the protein CASSSRDRNGYTF.

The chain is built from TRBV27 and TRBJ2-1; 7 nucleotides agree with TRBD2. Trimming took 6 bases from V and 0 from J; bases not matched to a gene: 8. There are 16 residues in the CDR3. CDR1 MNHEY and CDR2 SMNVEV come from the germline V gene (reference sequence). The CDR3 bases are TGTGCCAGCAGCTATTCTAGCGGTAGCTCCTACAATGAGCAGTTCTTC. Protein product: CASSYSSGSSYNEQFF.

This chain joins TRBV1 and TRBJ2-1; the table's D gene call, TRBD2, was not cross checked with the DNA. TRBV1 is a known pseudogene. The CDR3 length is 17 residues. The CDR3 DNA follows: TGCACCAGCAGCCGAGTGCCTACTAGCGACTCCTACAATGAGCAGTTCTTC. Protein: CTSSRVPTSDSYNEQFF.

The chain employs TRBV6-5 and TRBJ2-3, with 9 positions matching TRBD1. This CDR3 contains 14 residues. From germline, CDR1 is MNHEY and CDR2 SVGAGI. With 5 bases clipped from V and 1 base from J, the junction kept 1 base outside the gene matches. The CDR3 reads CASSRTGGTDTQYF. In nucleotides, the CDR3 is TGTGCCAGCAGTAGGACAGGGGGCACAGATACGCAGTATTTT.

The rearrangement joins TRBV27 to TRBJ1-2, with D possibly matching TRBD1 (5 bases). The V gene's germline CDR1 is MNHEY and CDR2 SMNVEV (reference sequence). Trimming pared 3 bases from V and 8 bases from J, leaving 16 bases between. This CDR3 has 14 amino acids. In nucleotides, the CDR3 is TGTGCCAGCAGTTTCAACAGGTCCCCTGGGGGCTACACCTTC. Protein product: CASSFNRSPGGYTF.

The CDR3 nucleotides are TGTGCCAGCAGTGAAGCTGGAACTGCGGGTGTTTCTACGCCCCAGCATTTT. As protein: CASSEAGTAGVSTPQHF. The gene calls are TRBV6-1 and TRBJ1-5; D ambiguous. This CDR3 spans 17 amino acids. Trimming stripped 0 bases from V and 9 bases from J, with 21 bases between. The germline gives CDR1 MNHNS, CDR2 SASEGT.

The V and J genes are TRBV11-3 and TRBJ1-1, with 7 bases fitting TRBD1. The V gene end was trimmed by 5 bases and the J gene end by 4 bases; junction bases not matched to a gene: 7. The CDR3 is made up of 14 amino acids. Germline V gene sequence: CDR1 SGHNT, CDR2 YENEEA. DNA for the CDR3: TGTGCCAGCAGCCGCGACAGGGCGAGCACTGAAGCTTTCTTT. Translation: CASSRDRASTEAFF.

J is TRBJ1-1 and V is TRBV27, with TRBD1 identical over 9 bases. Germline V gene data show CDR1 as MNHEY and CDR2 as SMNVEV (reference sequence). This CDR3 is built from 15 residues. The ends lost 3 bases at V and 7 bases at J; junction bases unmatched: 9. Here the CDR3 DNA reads TGTGCCAGCAGTTTCTGGACAGGGGCACCTTATGAAGCTTTCTTT. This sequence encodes CASSFWTGAPYEAFF.

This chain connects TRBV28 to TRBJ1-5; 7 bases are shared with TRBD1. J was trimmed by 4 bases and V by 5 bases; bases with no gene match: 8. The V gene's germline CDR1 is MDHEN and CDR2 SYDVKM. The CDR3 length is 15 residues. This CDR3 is CASSRQTGQNQPQHF. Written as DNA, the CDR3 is TGTGCCAGCAGTCGGCAGACAGGGCAGAATCAGCCCCAGCATTTT.

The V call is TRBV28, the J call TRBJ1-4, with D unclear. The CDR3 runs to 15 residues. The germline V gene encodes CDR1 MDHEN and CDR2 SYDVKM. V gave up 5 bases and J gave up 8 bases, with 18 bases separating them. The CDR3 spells CASSPWPGEREKLFF. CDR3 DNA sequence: TGTGCCAGCAGTCCCTGGCCTGGGGAGAGGGAAAAACTGTTTTTT.

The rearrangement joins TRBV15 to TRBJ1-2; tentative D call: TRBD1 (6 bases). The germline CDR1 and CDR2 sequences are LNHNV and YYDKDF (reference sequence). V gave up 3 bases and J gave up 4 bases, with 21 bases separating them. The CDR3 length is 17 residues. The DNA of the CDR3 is TGTGCCACCAGCAGGGAAAGGACAGTATTAATCCCCTATGGCTACACCTTC. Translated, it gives CATSRERTVLIPYGYTF.

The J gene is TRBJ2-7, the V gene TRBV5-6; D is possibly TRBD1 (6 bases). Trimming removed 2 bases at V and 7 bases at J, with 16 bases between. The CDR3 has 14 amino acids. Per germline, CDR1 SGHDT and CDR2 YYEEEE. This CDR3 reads CASSLTGRWGEQYF. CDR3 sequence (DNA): TGTGCCAGCAGCTTAACAGGGAGATGGGGTGAGCAGTACTTC.

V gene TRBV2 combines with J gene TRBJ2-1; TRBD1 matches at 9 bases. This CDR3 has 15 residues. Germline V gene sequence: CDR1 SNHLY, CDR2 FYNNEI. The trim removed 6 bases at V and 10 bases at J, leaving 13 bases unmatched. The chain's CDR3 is CASRRQGEGRGEQFF. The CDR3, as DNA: TGTGCCAGCAGGAGACAGGGGGAGGGCCGGGGAGAGCAGTTCTTC. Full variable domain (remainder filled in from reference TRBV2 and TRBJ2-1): EPEVTQTPSHQVTQMGQEVILRCVPISNHLYFYWYRQILGQKVEFLVSFYNNEISEKSEIFDDQFSVERPDGSNFTLKIRSTKLEDSAMYFCASRRQGEGRGEQFFGPGTRLTVL.

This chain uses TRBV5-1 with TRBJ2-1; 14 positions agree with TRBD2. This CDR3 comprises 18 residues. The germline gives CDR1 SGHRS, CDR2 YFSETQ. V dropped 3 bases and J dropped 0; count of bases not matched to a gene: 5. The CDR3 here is CASSSRGTSGSSYNEQFF. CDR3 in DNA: TGCGCCAGCAGCTCAAGAGGGACTAGCGGGAGCTCCTACAATGAGCAGTTCTTC.

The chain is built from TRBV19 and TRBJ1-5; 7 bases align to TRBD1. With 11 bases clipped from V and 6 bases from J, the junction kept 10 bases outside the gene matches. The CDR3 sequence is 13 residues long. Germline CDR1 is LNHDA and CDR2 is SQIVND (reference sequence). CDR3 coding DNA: TGTGCCGCCCAGGGGGTGGGTGGTCAGCCCCAGCATTTT. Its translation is CAAQGVGGQPQHF.

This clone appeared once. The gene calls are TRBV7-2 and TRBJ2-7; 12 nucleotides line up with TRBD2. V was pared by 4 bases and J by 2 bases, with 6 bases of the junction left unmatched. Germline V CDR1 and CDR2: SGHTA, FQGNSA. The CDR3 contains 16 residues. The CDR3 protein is CASSSLTSGGPYEQYF. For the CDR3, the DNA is TGTGCCAGCAGCTCCCTGACTAGCGGGGGACCCTACGAGCAGTACTTC.

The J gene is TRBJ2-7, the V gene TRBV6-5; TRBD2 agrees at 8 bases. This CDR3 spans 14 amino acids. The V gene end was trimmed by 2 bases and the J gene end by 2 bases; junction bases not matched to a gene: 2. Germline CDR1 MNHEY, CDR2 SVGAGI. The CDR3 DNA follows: TGTGCCAGCAGTTACGCCGGGAGGGCCTACGAGCAGTACTTC. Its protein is CASSYAGRAYEQYF.

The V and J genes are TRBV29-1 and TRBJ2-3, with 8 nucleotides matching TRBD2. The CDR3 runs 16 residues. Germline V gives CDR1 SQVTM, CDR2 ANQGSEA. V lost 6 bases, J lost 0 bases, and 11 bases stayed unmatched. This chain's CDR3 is CSVGGDSSGSTDTQYF. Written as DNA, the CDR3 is TGCAGCGTGGGGGGGGACTCTAGCGGGAGCACAGATACGCAGTATTTT.